This T cell receptor beta chain was captured in a study of monozygotic twins with inflammatory bowel disease. Study observations and caveats: IBD patients carried less diverse TCRbeta repertoires (inverse Simpson) than healthy co-twins.

CDR3 length: 12 residues. The germline V gene encodes CDR1 DFQATT and CDR2 SNEGSKA (reference sequence). Comment on this clonotype: Its antigen is undetermined.

Researchers used roughly 3,700 ng of total RNA for each TCR library. TCRalpha and TCRbeta cDNA went through two nested PCRs of approximately 16 and 10 cycles. For each CDR3 protein, TCRdb gives one entry from its re-call of the 5' RACE reads, without DNA. The sample totals roughly 200,000 distinct CDR3 sequences. The sample was blood. This sequence originates from a human donor with ulcerative colitis or Crohn's disease, or a healthy co-twin of an affected twin (not recorded which). This rearrangement joins TRBV20-1 to TRBJ2-5; TCRdb calls TRBD1, which cannot be checked without DNA. The CDR3 reads CSAPGQQETQYF.